This record looks at one TCR beta chain sequence and its context. Its target antigen remains unknown. One base away there is no much larger clone; base qualities are not given. In total, approximately 690 healthy bone marrow donors made up the cohort. All cohort members were sampled while nominally healthy, although unrecorded immune exposures were likely present. The donor tested CMV seronegative, placing the donor among the 352 seronegative members of the cohort. A peripheral blood sample was provided by each donor, and peripheral blood mononuclear cells were used for TCR beta sequencing. The Qiagen DNeasy Blood Extraction Kit was used to extract genomic DNA from the blood cell samples. The sample belongs to a study of cytomegalovirus exposure and HLA in healthy donors (dated by TCRdb to the late 2010s). Notes on the research overall: According to an earlier analysis of around 600 of the donors, roughly 180 million T cells yielded 117 million unique TCR beta sequences and around 300 Gb of sequence data. Around 330 gigabases of sequencing data and approximately 92 million unique TCR sequences made up an early release that covered fewer than 650 HLA-typed donors. Among the approximately 420 genotyped donors, around 81% belonged to the genetic ancestry cluster associated with self-reported Caucasian donors. The study aimed to test whether cataloging public T cell receptors could reveal signatures of past pathogen exposure. Using immunosequencing, the study profiled T cell repertoires from around 680 subjects and related those repertoires to cytomegalovirus serostatus. A separate validation cohort of roughly 120 different subjects was used in addition to the roughly 620-subject first cohort. High-throughput TCR immunosequencing, statistical association of individual TCRs with disease status, and machine learning were combined to predict cytomegalovirus infection status. A later analysis re-examined previously published TCR beta repertoires from just over 650 donors and added high-resolution HLA genotyping to investigate patterns of TCR occurrence. The later analysis used no new phenotypic data to find candidate immune exposures, relying instead on TCR beta sequences and their occurrence across donors. To decide whether each TCR beta V gene segment behaved as functional or pseudogenic, an earlier analysis of several hundred of the donors relied on high-throughput TCR beta sequencing. Donor age, sex, ethnicity and CMV serostatus were compiled together with the repertoire data. Genome-wide SNP genotypes for about 65% of the roughly 700 donors were used in a later genetic analysis, which treated that subset as a discovery cohort. All discovery cohort repertoires had been generated using a single sequencing platform. Class I and class II HLA loci were covered by the typing at four-digit resolution. Typing coverage varied by locus: roughly 629-640 donors for A, B, C, DRB1 and DQB1; 500 to 550 for DQA1; 606 for DPA1; roughly 450 for DPB1. A few DR-DQ haplotypes were handled as single units for association and clustering because linkage in the cohort was strong. On average, 235,054 unique TCR beta nucleotide sequences were sequenced per donor among about 400 genotyped donors of the cohort, with 15% to 20% of those sequences being non-productive. Paper-wide results and their limitations: According to a later analysis, parvovirus B19, influenza, CMV and Epstein-Barr virus appeared linked to several top co-occurrence clusters. In this cohort, only TCR beta chains were sequenced, and detectable features were limited by the absence of alpha or paired-chain data. About 17 rarely observed V segments, including chromosome 9 orphons, were excluded from the earlier analysis of a few hundred of the donors because counts were too low. At a false discovery rate of 0.05, a later analysis linked 15,000 to 20,000 TCR beta sequences to specific HLA alleles. Linkage disequilibrium might explain the correlated functional status among segregating V segments, but an unknown experimental factor could not be ruled out. Some IMGT-functional V segments, including TRBV6-2 and TRBV6-3, could not be told apart with the 87-base-pair reads, so those segments were excluded. A further reported finding was that TCR beta sequences accurately predicted the HLA-A and HLA-B alleles for most subjects in the first cohort. The presence/absence analyses assumed that sequencing depth was roughly uniform across donors, and that assumption may not be true. A later genetic analysis associated a missense DCLRE1C variant with V-gene and J-gene trimming of TCR beta chains, and an independent cohort replicated the association. According to the authors, the approach could potentially be generalized to other disease states and immunological phenotypes. In vitro tests confirmed that a few of the cytomegalovirus-associated TCR beta chains recognize cytomegalovirus antigens. In an earlier analysis of 587 of the donors, most TCR beta V segments appeared in productive rearrangements about 87% or about 30% of the time, broadly matching IMGT annotations. Most CMV-associated TCR beta chains appeared to be HLA-restricted in a later analysis, and the HLA associations seemed to be driven largely by CMV exposure. A group of highly shared sequence variants was considered likely to be a technical artifact of the sequencing pipeline. Because HLA typing was missing for some donors at each locus, association tests included only the typed subset. Across donors, most TCR sequences were observed very rarely, whereas some public TCRs were present in many individuals. According to a later analysis, TCR association rates differed among HLA loci, with DRB1 alleles showing the most associated TCRs and HLA-C alleles showing the fewest. Immune exposure information for the cohort was limited to CMV serostatus. In a later analysis, HLA-associated TCR beta chains were found to be more clonally expanded and to have lower generation probabilities than equally common non-associated chains. The study listed approximately 150 TCR beta chains as associated with cytomegalovirus. Compared with the approximately 700-donor mean, donors in an Asian-associated ancestry cluster had fewer N-insertions in productive TCRs, according to a later genetic analysis. The classifier was reported to diagnose cytomegalovirus status with high specificity and sensitivity in both the original cohort and the validation cohort. Strong co-occurrence of HLA alleles, especially DR and DQ, made assigning TCR associations to individual alleles difficult.

Library method: the immunoSEQ multiplex PCR assay. A mixture of 60 forward primers for TCR Vbeta segments and 13 reverse primers for TCR Jbeta segments was used in the multiplex PCR. The CDR3 region of rearranged TCR beta genes was amplified from genomic DNA with a multiplex PCR assay. The Illumina HiSeq System was used to sequence the amplified TCR beta libraries as 87-base-pair reads. Regarding the original processing steps: Across the 500 to 850 repertoires, a later analysis counted approximately 83 million unique TCR beta chains, some 11 million of which were shared by at least two donors. Raw reads were error-corrected and collapsed into unique sequences by a nearest-neighbor algorithm in which closely related sequences were merged to remove PCR and sequencing errors. V, D and J gene segments were assigned by aligning CDR3 sequences to IMGT reference sequences. Each retained sequence needed at least a six-nucleotide match to both a V gene segment and a J gene segment. A rearrangement was called productive if the CDR3 had no stop codons and remained in frame with V and J, and every other rearrangement was called non-productive. Following IMGT convention, CDR3 was defined as the stretch from the second conserved V-encoded cysteine to the conserved J-encoded phenylalanine. The earlier analysis of approximately 590 of the donors excluded any sequence lacking an unambiguous match to a single V gene segment. In an earlier analysis of several hundred of the donors, V segments were called functional above 56.7% productive rearrangements and were called segregating when the between-donor standard deviation exceeded 5%. A statistical classification framework was developed to diagnose cytomegalovirus status using the catalog of TCR beta chain sequences. V and J gene assignment, in a later analysis, came from comparing TCR nucleotide sequences with IMGT/GENE-DB human TR gene sequences. A later analysis assigned CDR3 sequences and most-parsimonious VDJ recombination scenarios with the TCRdist pipeline. A later analysis defined each TCR beta chain by its CDR3 amino acid sequence plus V-gene family, and excluded reads lacking a unique V-gene family. In a later analysis, 450 to 600 highly shared, low-generation-probability nucleotide sequences were removed to address suspected cross-contamination and a sequencing artifact. In a later analysis, a clonal expansion index for each public chain was calculated from normalized within-repertoire ranks of inferred template counts. Generation probabilities in a later analysis came from a VDJ recombination model fitted to out-of-frame rearrangements, and those results were checked against IGoR. In a later analysis, hypergeometric tests were used to score TCR-TCR, TCR-HLA and TCR-CMV co-occurrence, with a repertoire-size bias correction applied to TCR pairs. False discovery rates were estimated in a later analysis by permuting HLA or CMV assignments 20 times. In a later analysis, co-occurring TCRs were grouped using DBSCAN, with TCRdist sequence similarity added in when clustering inside HLA-allele-positive subsets. Repertoires with fewer than 30,000 or more than 120,000 public chains, plus five repertoires with anomalous nucleotide sharing, were excluded from co-occurrence clustering. TCRdb holds this immuneACCESS table with in-frame rearrangements only. Some clones are missing; in checked studies, unresolved V genes explain under half, and the rest has no known cause. V and J calls and clone size follow that table, whereas D and trimming were derived from the DNA. The sample contains some 130,000 clones, about 74% of them found a single time. Of the sample, 5.5% to 8.5% is held by the ten largest clones.

Taken from the germline V gene, the CDR1 and CDR2 loops are LGHNA and YNFKEQ. A distance of 11 bases separates the germline ends of V and J, which lose 4 bases and 4 bases respectively. The CDR3, cysteine through phenylalanine, is 13 amino acids long. The retained sequence is limited to the CDR3, 39 bases, with the frame set at the first base. This receptor was taken from a male donor in good health and CMV-seronegative. What was sequenced was PBMCs. The chain was built from TRBV4-2 and TRBJ2-7; a tentative D call is TRBD1 (5 bases match). The nucleotides read TGTGCCAGCAGCCCGGATAGGGGTTACGAGCAGTACTTC. Its protein is CASSPDRGYEQYF.